The present entry profiles one TCR beta chain with its context. This sample includes further DNA sequences coding for the same CDR3. Here immunoSEQ multiplex PCR was the method, and the copy in TCRdb shows in-frame clones only, minus some. The table shows some 200,000 clones, with 60% to 85% occurring only once. The data originate from a study of blood T cell repertoires in COVID-19. This CDR3 has 14 residues. J gave up 8 bases and V 0 bases, and 0 bases lay outside the gene matches. Per germline, CDR1 ENHRY and CDR2 SYGVKD. This sequence joins TRBV10-3 and TRBJ1-6, with TRBD1 matching over 8 bases. The sample taken for sequencing was peripheral blood. This sequence was found in a woman in her seventies with acute or convalescent COVID-19. CDR3 nucleotides: TGTGCCATCAGTGAGTCGACAGGGGATTCACCCCTCCACTTT. Translation: CAISESTGDSPLHF.